This T cell receptor (beta chain) was sequenced for a study of blood T cell repertoires in COVID-19. Study as a whole: Sites in the United States, Italy and Spain provided acute and convalescent COVID-19 samples. Sources were T cells, B-cell-depleted T cells, or PBMCs; the material itself was cDNA or gDNA.

The table came from immunoSEQ multiplex PCR; TCRdb's copy has only in-frame clones and leaves some out. The sample includes approximately 15,000 clones, around 73% of them seen just once. Losses at the gene ends were 3 bases for V and 2 bases for J; bases not matched to a gene: 6. The CDR3 spans 16 residues. CDR1 is MDHEN, CDR2 SYDVKM, per germline. The clonotype originates from a human donor in a cohort sampled during active COVID-19. The sample consisted of peripheral blood. The gene calls are TRBV28 and TRBJ2-5; 10 nucleotides agree with TRBD1. CDR3 DNA sequence: TGTGCCAGCAGTTTCGAAATGGGACAGGGGCAAGAGACCCAGTACTTC. This gives the protein CASSFEMGQGQETQYF.